This passage covers 10 T cell receptor beta chains from one sample sequenced in a study of blood T cell repertoires in COVID-19. The repertoire was sequenced with immunoSEQ multiplex PCR; TCRdb's copy has only in-frame clones and lacks some. The repertoire has around 85,000 clones, nearly 90% of them found once; the top ten carry approximately 4.3%. Input material: peripheral blood. The receptors originated from a woman of 80 years or more with active or convalescent COVID-19.

The genes are TRBV27 and TRBJ1-1; a possible D gene is TRBD1 (5 bases). Trimming removed 3 bases from V and 0 bases from J, with 14 bases in between. Germline CDR1 MNHEY, CDR2 SMNVEV (reference sequence). This CDR3 comprises 16 residues. CDR3 nucleotide sequence: TGTGCCAGCAGTTTGAAACAGGCCTACATGAACACTGAAGCTTTCTTT. This sequence encodes CASSLKQAYMNTEAFF.

V gene TRBV5-1 combines with J gene TRBJ1-1; weak D call: TRBD1 (5 bases). This CDR3 has 13 residues. V lost 0 bases and J 7 bases, leaving 10 bases between the germline ends. CDR1 and CDR2 from the germline V gene are SGHRS and YFSETQ. As DNA, the CDR3 is TGCGCCAGCAGCTTGGCCTCCGACAGTGAAGCTTTCTTT. Protein sequence: CASSLASDSEAFF.

The chain joins TRBV29-1 to TRBJ2-1; D call uncertain. CDR3 size: 14 residues. Per the germline V gene, CDR1 is SQVTM and CDR2 is ANQGSEA. V was shortened by 6 bases and J by 5 bases, with 17 bases between the two germline ends. The DNA of the CDR3 is TGCAGCGTGGGCCCTCAGGTCCCCGACAATGAGCAGTTCTTC. The encoded protein is CSVGPQVPDNEQFF.

This chain joins TRBV11-2 and TRBJ2-1; TRBD2 aligns across 9 bases. J lost 7 bases, V lost 4 bases, and 8 bases had no gene match. The CDR3 totals 15 residues. Germline CDR1 SGHAT, CDR2 FQNNGV. CDR3 in amino acids: CASSYIAGEWNEQFF. The CDR3 DNA reads as TGTGCCAGCAGCTACATAGCGGGAGAATGGAATGAGCAGTTCTTC.

This chain connects TRBV29-1 to TRBJ2-7; TRBD2 matches at 12 bases. V dropped 6 bases and J dropped 6; count of bases not matched to a gene: 12. The germline V gene has CDR1 SQVTM and CDR2 ANQGSEA. The CDR3 runs 15 residues. This chain's CDR3 is CSVRSRLAGVTEQYF. In nucleotides, the CDR3 is TGCAGCGTCCGATCGAGACTAGCGGGAGTCACCGAGCAGTACTTC.

The chain employs TRBV24-1 and TRBJ2-7; TRBD2 might be the D (6 bases). Germline V gene data show CDR1 as KGHDR and CDR2 as SFDVKD. V was cut by 5 bases and J by 7 bases, with 11 bases left in between. This CDR3 spans 12 amino acids. The CDR3 sequence: CATSAGAGEQYF. The CDR3 DNA sequence: TGTGCCACCAGTGCGGGAGCAGGGGAGCAGTACTTC.

The rearrangement links TRBV29-1 to TRBJ2-1; tentative D call: TRBD1 (5 bases). Germline V gene data show CDR1 as SQVTM and CDR2 as ANQGSEA. The CDR3 extends over 12 amino acids. The V and J ends lost 6 bases and 3 bases respectively, with 9 bases between them. The CDR3 region has the DNA TGCAGCGTCGACAGTCGCTACAATGAGCAGTTCTTC. Its protein product is CSVDSRYNEQFF.

V and J are TRBV5-1 and TRBJ1-2; D uncertain. Deletions cut 0 bases from V and 8 bases from J, with 17 bases between. The CDR3 has 15 amino acids. Germline V gene sequence: CDR1 SGHRS, CDR2 YFSETQ. CDR3 sequence: CASSLDPRGTKGYTF. CDR3 DNA: TGCGCCAGCAGCTTGGACCCCCGGGGTACGAAGGGCTACACCTTC.

This rearrangement joins TRBV5-5 to TRBJ2-1, with 8 bases matching TRBD1. Germline loops: CDR1 SGHKS, CDR2 YYEKEE (reference sequence). The CDR3 consists of 16 residues. The V and J ends lost 0 bases and 3 bases, in that order; junction bases with no gene match: 5. This chain's CDR3 is CASSLVAGTGYNEQFF. Written as DNA, the CDR3 is TGTGCCAGCAGCTTGGTGGCTGGGACAGGCTACAATGAGCAGTTCTTC.

This chain links TRBV7-2 with TRBJ2-7; 7 positions match TRBD2. The CDR3 sequence is 14 residues long. Germline trimming cut 2 bases from V and 3 bases from J; bases unmatched to any gene: 4. Per the germline V gene, CDR1 is SGHTA and CDR2 is FQGNSA. The CDR3 DNA follows: TGTGCCAGCAGCTTAAACGGGAGGAACTACGAGCAGTACTTC. Protein: CASSLNGRNYEQYF.